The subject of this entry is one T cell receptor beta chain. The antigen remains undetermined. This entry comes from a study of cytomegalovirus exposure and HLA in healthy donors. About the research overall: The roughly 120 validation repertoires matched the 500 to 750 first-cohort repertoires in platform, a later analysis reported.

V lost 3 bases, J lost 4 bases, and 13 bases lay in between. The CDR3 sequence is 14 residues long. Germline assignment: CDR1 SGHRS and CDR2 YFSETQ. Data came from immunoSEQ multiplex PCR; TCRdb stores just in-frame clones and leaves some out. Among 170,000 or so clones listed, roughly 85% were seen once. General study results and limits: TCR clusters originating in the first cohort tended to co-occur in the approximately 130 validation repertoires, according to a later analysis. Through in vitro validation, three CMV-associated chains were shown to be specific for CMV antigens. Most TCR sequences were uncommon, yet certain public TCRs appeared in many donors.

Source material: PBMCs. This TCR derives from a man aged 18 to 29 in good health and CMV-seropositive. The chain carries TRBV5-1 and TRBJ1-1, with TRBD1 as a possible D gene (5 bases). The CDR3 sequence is CASSSLGGSTEAFF. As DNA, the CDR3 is TGCGCCAGCAGCTCCCTGGGGGGTTCCACTGAAGCTTTCTTT.